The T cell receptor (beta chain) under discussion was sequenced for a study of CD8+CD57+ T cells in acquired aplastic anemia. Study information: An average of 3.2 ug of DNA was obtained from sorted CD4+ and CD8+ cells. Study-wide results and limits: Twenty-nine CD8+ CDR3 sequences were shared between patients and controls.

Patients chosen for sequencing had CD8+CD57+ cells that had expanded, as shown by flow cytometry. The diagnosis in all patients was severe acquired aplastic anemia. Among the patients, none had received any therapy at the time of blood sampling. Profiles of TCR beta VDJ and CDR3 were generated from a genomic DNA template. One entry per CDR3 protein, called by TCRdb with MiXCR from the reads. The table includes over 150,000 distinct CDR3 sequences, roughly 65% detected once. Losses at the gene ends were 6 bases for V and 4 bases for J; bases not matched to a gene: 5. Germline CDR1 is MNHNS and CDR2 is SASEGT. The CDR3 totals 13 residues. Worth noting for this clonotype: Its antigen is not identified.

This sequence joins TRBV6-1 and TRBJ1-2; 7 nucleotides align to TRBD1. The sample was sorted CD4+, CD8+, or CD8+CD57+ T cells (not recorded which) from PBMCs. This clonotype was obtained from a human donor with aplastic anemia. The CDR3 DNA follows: TGTGCCAGCAGAAAGGACAGGACCTATGGCTACACCTTC. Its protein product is CASRKDRTYGYTF.